The sequence of this T cell receptor beta chain was determined in a study of CD8 T cells in ankylosing spondylitis. Study-level results: A motif in TCR beta, a set of fewer than ten highly homologous variants, appeared characteristic of ankylosing spondylitis blood.

In the case of this clonotype: Antigen: not known.

In germline, CDR1 is SEHNR, CDR2 FQNEAQ (reference sequence). This CDR3 has 15 residues. V was shortened by 5 bases and J by 2 bases, with 16 bases between the two germline ends. In TCRdb, the 5' RACE reads were re-called with MiXCR into one record per CDR3 protein. Among about 480,000 distinct CDR3 sequences listed, roughly 15% were seen once. The TCR sequence derives from a male donor with ankylosing spondylitis. The sequenced sample was blood, either unsorted or a sorted T cell fraction (not recorded which). The J gene is TRBJ2-7, the V gene TRBV7-9, with D possibly matching TRBD1 (6 bases). The CDR3 DNA reads as TGTGCCAGCAGCCCCGGTGGGACATTTACCTACGAGCAGTACTTC. Its translation: CASSPGGTFTYEQYF.